This T cell receptor beta chain comes out of a study of blood T cell repertoires in COVID-19. The overall study: COVID-19 samples collected from the United States, Italy and Spain covered acute and convalescent phases. T cells, B-cell-depleted T cells, or PBMCs provided the cDNA or gDNA that served as material.

Under the authors' procedure: Scientists estimated how many nucleated cells there were by amplifying reference gene primers. Only in-frame clones appear in the TCRdb table, and some are missing; sequencing was by immunoSEQ multiplex PCR. The DNA was the basis for D and trimming; V, J and clone size are from that table. The data hold some 210,000 clones, with 89% observed a single time. Material: peripheral blood. This receptor was obtained from a man in his 60s who had recovered from COVID-19.

The CDR3 reads CASSQEGGRYQPQHF. The CDR3 bases are TGCGCCAGCAGCCAAGAAGGGGGCAGGTATCAGCCCCAGCATTTT. The J gene is TRBJ1-5, the V gene TRBV4-3, with 7 bases aligning to TRBD1. Germline CDR1 LGHNA, CDR2 YSLEER. CDR3 length: 15 residues. Trimming cost V 0 bases and J 5 bases; bases outside gene matches: 4.